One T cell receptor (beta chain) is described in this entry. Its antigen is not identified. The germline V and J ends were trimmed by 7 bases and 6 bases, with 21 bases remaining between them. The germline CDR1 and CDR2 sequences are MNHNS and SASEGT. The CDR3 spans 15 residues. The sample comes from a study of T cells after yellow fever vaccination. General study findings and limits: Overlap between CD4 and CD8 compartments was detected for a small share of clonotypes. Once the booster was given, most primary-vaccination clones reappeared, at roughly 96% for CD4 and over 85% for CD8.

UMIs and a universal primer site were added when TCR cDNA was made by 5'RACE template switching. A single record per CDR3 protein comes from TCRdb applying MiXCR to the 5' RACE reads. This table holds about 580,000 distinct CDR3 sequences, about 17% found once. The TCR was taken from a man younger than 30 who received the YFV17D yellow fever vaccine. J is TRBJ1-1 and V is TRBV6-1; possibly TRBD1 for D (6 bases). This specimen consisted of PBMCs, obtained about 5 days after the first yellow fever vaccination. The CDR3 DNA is TGTGCCAGCAATAAAAACGGGCAGGGGATATCTGAAGCTTTCTTT. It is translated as CASNKNGQGISEAFF.